The rows below give T cell receptor beta chains drawn from one sample of a study of cytomegalovirus exposure and HLA in healthy donors. Clones were read by immunoSEQ multiplex PCR, and TCRdb kept only the in-frame ones, dropping some. The sample includes about 130,000 clones, about 79% of them seen just once. The sequencing sample was made of PBMCs. The origin of the receptors is a female donor in good health and CMV-seropositive. The CDR3 runs from the conserved cysteine through the conserved F or W. D genes are given only for firm matches. Rows give clone size only sometimes, using once, few, many, or a class for an expanded clone.

D,V,size,J,DNA,CDR3
TRBD2,TRBV25-1,-,TRBJ2-1,TGTGCCAGCAGTGAACTGGCAAGCGGGAGGGACAATGAGCAGTTCTTC,CASSELASGRDNEQFF
TRBD1,TRBV5-1,-,TRBJ2-7,TGCGCCAGCAGCTCTGGACAGGCCCCCTACGAGCAGTACTTC,CASSSGQAPYEQYF
-,TRBV30,-,TRBJ2-1,TGTGCCTGGAGTAGACAGGTGGGGAATGAGCAGTTCTTC,CAWSRQVGNEQFF
-,TRBV7-9,-,TRBJ1-1,TGTTCCAGCAGCTTAGGTTCTCGGTTTAACACTGAAGCTTTCTTT,CSSSLGSRFNTEAFF
-,TRBV18,-,TRBJ2-2,TGTGCCAGCTCACCATTTGTACAGGAGAACACCGGGGAGCTGTTTTTT,CASSPFVQENTGELFF
-,TRBV18,few,TRBJ1-1,TGTGCCAGCTCGTACAAATTGAACACTGAAGCTTTCTTT,CASSYKLNTEAFF
-,TRBV6-6,-,TRBJ1-1,TGTGCCAGCCGGAGAACTGAAGCTTTCTTT,CASRRTEAFF
TRBD1,TRBV28,-,TRBJ1-2,TGTGCCAGCAGTTCCCCGACAGGGTCCAGCGGCTACACCTTC,CASSSPTGSSGYTF
-,TRBV5-1,-,TRBJ2-7,TGCGCCAGCAGCCGTCCCTCCTACGAGCAGTACTTC,CASSRPSYEQYF
-,TRBV11-2,-,TRBJ2-5,TGTGCCAGCAGCTTGGCTGAGACCCAGTACTTC,CASSLAETQYF
TRBD1,TRBV29-1,-,TRBJ1-2,TGCAGCGTCCCCGGGACAGGGAATGGCTACACCTTC,CSVPGTGNGYTF
-,TRBV5-1,-,TRBJ1-2,TGCGCCAGCAGTAGGGGGACAAACTACTATGGCTACACCTTC,CASSRGTNYYGYTF
-,TRBV30,-,TRBJ2-7,TGTGCCTGGAGGGCCGGTAGTTTCGGGGAATTTCGCTACGAGCAGTACTTC,CAWRAGSFGEFRYEQYF
TRBD1,TRBV6-5,-,TRBJ1-4,TGTGCCAGCAGTTACTCGGGACAGCTTAATGAAAAACTGTTTTTT,CASSYSGQLNEKLFF
TRBD2,TRBV5-4,-,TRBJ2-1,TGTGCCAGCAGCTTCTCCGTTGAGAGCGGGGTTAATGAGCAGTTCTTC,CASSFSVESGVNEQFF
-,TRBV7-8,few,TRBJ2-3,TGTGCCAGCAGCTTCAAGCGCACAGATACGCAGTATTTT,CASSFKRTDTQYF
TRBD2,TRBV30,few,TRBJ2-3,TGTGCCTGGGACAGCGGGAATACGCAGTATTTT,CAWDSGNTQYF
TRBD2,TRBV9,few,TRBJ2-1,TGTGCCAGCAGCGTAGACTTCGCGGGAGATTTCAATGAGCAGTTCTTC,CASSVDFAGDFNEQFF
TRBD2,TRBV5-6,few,TRBJ2-7,TGTGCCAGCAGCCGGGGGGTAGGGCCCTACGAGCAGTACTTC,CASSRGVGPYEQYF
-,TRBV6-4,-,TRBJ1-3,TGTGCCAGCAGTGACTGGCGGGGAACCGCTGGAAACACCATATATTTT,CASSDWRGTAGNTIYF
-,TRBV5-4,few,TRBJ2-3,TGTGCCACTGGTCCGGGGGGCACGAGCACAGATACGCAGTATTTT,CATGPGGTSTDTQYF
-,TRBV18,-,TRBJ2-6,TGTGCCAGCTCACCTCGGGGTACCTTCTCTGGGGCCAACGTCCTGACTTTC,CASSPRGTFSGANVLTF
-,TRBV11-2,-,TRBJ1-1,TGTGCCAGCAGCGCTGGAGTCATGAACACTGAAGCTTTCTTT,CASSAGVMNTEAFF
-,TRBV18,-,TRBJ2-3,TGTGCCAGCTCCAGGGTGACAGATACGCAGTATTTT,CASSRVTDTQYF
-,TRBV27,few,TRBJ1-2,TGTGCCAGCAGTTTGGGGCGGTACTATGGCTACACCTTC,CASSLGRYYGYTF
TRBD1,TRBV6-7,-,TRBJ1-5,TGTGCCAGCAGTTATGAGCGGGACAGGGGGCCGCTGGGGCCCCAGCATTTT,CASSYERDRGPLGPQHF
TRBD1,TRBV6-1,-,TRBJ2-7,TGTGCCAGCAACGACCGGGACAGCTACTACGAGCAGTACTTC,CASNDRDSYYEQYF
-,TRBV6-5,-,TRBJ2-7,TGTGCCAGCAGTTACTCGAGTACTAGCAGCTACGAGCAGTACTTC,CASSYSSTSSYEQYF
-,TRBV2,once,TRBJ2-7,TGTGCCAGCATGGGGGGGCTAGGCTACGAGCAGTACTTC,CASMGGLGYEQYF
-,TRBV5-4,-,TRBJ2-1,TGTGCCAGCAGCTTAGGACAGACCTCCTACAATGAGCAGTTCTTC,CASSLGQTSYNEQFF
TRBD1,TRBV30,-,TRBJ1-1,TGTGCCTGGGACAGGGTGGGCACTGAAGCTTTCTTT,CAWDRVGTEAFF
TRBD2,TRBV7-3,-,TRBJ2-5,TGTGCCAGCAGCTCGGGACTAGCGGGAGGGGTTGGAGAGACCCAGTACTTC,CASSSGLAGGVGETQYF
-,TRBV5-5,-,TRBJ2-2,TGTGCCAGCAGCCGGAGTTCGCGACTGAACACCGGGGAGCTGTTTTTT,CASSRSSRLNTGELFF
-,TRBV19,few,TRBJ2-2,TGTGCCAGTAGTATAAGACAAAACACCGGGGAGCTGTTTTTT,CASSIRQNTGELFF
-,TRBV7-9,-,TRBJ2-2,TGTGCCAGCAGCTCTTACACCGGGGAGCTGTTTTTT,CASSSYTGELFF
-,TRBV4-1,-,TRBJ1-6,TGCGCCAGCAGCCAAGGACAGGACTTTAATTCACCCCTCCACTTT,CASSQGQDFNSPLHF
-,TRBV13,-,TRBJ2-7,TGTGCCAGCAGCCCTAGACAGGAGTCCTACGAGCAGTACTTC,CASSPRQESYEQYF
-,TRBV12-1,-,TRBJ1-5,TGTGCCAGCAGCCACCCGATAAGAGTAAATCAGCCCCAGCATTTT,CASSHPIRVNQPQHF
TRBD2,TRBV11-2,-,TRBJ2-3,TGTGCCAGCAGCAGACTAGCGGGAGCCACAGATACGCAGTATTTT,CASSRLAGATDTQYF
-,TRBV6-1,-,TRBJ1-1,TGTGCCAGCACTGGGACATCCTACACTGAAGCTTTCTTT,CASTGTSYTEAFF
-,TRBV14,once,TRBJ2-3,TGTGCCAGCAGCCAAGATCCGGGTGATACGCAGTATTTT,CASSQDPGDTQYF
-,TRBV19,-,TRBJ1-4,TGTGCCACCCAGGAGGGGACTAATGAAAAACTGTTTTTT,CATQEGTNEKLFF
TRBD1,TRBV5-6,-,TRBJ1-1,TGTGCCAGCAGGAACGACAGGGGGGGAGAAGCTTTCTTT,CASRNDRGGEAFF
-,TRBV6-1,-,TRBJ1-2,TGTGCCAGCACTCCAGACAGTGCCTATGGCTACACCTTC,CASTPDSAYGYTF
TRBD2,TRBV9,-,TRBJ2-7,TGTGCCAGCAGCGGGGGACTAGCGGGCTACGAGCAGTACTTC,CASSGGLAGYEQYF
-,TRBV5-4,-,TRBJ1-4,TGTGCCAGCAGCCAAGATCCCAAGACGGCCGCGGCCTATGAAAAACTGTTTTTT,CASSQDPKTAAAYEKLFF
-,TRBV19,-,TRBJ1-5,TGTGCCAGTAGTATTTCTAGCAGGGGAAGTCAGCCCCAGCATTTT,CASSISSRGSQPQHF
TRBD1,TRBV18,-,TRBJ1-4,TGTGCCAGCTCGCCAGGGGGCGGTGGTGAAAAACTGTCTTTT,CASSPGGGGEKLSF
-,TRBV12-2,few,TRBJ2-1,TGTGCAAGTCGCTTAGCGAGTACTAGCGGGAAGGACTACAATGAGCAGTTCTTC,CASRLASTSGKDYNEQFF
-,TRBV27,-,TRBJ1-2,TGTGCCAGCAGTTCCAATCAGGGGCCTTATGGCTACACCTTC,CASSSNQGPYGYTF
TRBD2,TRBV5-1,-,TRBJ2-3,TGCGCCAGCAGCTTGCTAGCGGGAGGGCCCCATACGCAGTATTTT,CASSLLAGGPHTQYF
TRBD2,TRBV2,-,TRBJ2-1,TGTGCCAGCAGTGAAGGTCTGGGGCGGGGGGGCTCCTATGAGCAGTTCTTC,CASSEGLGRGGSYEQFF
-,TRBV2,-,TRBJ2-1,TGTGCCAGCAGCCTTCCGGGACAAAGAAACAATGAGCAGTTCTTC,CASSLPGQRNNEQFF
-,TRBV18,-,TRBJ2-6,TGTGCCAGCTCCGCACAGCTGGGGGCAGGGGCCAACGTCCCGACTTTC,CASSAQLGAGANVPTF